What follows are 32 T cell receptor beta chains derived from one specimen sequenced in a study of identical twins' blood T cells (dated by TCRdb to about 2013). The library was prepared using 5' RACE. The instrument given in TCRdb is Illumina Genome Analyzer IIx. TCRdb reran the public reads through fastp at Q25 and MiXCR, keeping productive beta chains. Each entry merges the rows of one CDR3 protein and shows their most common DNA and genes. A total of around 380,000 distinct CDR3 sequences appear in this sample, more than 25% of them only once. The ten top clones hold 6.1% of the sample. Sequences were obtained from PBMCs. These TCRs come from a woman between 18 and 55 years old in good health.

The CDR3, as DNA: TGTGCCAGCAGTCCGCACCTGACTAGCGGGAGGAGAAATGAGCAGTTCTTC. As protein: CASSPHLTSGRRNEQFF. This rearrangement joins TRBV6-1 to TRBJ2-1; 13 bases are shared with TRBD2. The CDR3 spans 17 residues. Trimming took 5 bases from V and 7 from J; bases not matched to a gene: 11. Per the germline V gene, CDR1 is MNHNS and CDR2 is SASEGT.

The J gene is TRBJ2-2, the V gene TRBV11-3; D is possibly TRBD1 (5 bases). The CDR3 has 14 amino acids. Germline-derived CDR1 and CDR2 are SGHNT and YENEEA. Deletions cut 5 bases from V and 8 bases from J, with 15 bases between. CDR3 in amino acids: CASSHPQAVGELFF. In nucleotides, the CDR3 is TGTGCCAGCAGCCACCCACAGGCCGTGGGGGAGCTGTTTTTT.

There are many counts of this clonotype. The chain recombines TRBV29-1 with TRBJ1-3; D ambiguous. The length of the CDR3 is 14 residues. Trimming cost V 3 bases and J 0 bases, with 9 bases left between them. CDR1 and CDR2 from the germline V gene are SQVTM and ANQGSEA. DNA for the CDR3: TGCAGCGTTGAGGTAGACGACTCTGGAAACACCATATATTTT. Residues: CSVEVDDSGNTIYF. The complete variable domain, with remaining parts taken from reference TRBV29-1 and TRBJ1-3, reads SAVISQKPSRDICQRGTSLTIQCQVDSQVTMMFWYRQQPGQSLTLIATANQGSEATYESGFVIDKFPISRPNLTFSTLTVSNMSPEDSSIYLCSVEVDDSGNTIYFGEGSWLTVV.

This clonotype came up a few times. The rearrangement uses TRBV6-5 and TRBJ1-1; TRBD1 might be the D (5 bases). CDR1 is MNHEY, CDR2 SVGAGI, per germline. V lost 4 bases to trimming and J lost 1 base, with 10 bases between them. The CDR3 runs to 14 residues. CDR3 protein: CASSSQVKNTEAFF. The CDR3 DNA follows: TGTGCCAGCAGTTCACAGGTAAAGAACACTGAAGCTTTCTTT.

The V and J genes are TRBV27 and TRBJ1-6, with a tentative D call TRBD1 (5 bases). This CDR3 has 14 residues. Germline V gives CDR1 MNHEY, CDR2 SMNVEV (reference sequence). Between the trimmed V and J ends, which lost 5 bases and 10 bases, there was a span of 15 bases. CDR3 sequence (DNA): TGTGCCAGCAGTATCCATGGCAGGGCCTCACCCCTCCACTTT. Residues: CASSIHGRASPLHF.

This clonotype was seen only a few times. For the CDR3, the DNA is TGTGCCAGCAGCTTGATCGCCATCCGGTCACCCCTCCACTTT. As protein: CASSLIAIRSPLHF. The chain recombines TRBV5-6 with TRBJ1-6; D ambiguous. The CDR3 sequence is 14 residues long. In germline, CDR1 is SGHDT, CDR2 YYEEEE. V was trimmed by 1 base and J by 10 bases, leaving 12 bases between them.

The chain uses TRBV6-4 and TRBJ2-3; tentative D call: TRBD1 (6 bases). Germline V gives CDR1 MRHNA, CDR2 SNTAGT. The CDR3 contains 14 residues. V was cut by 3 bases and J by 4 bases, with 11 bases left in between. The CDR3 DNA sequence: TGTGCCAGCAGTGAAGCAGGGGATGCAGATACGCAGTATTTT. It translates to CASSEAGDADTQYF.

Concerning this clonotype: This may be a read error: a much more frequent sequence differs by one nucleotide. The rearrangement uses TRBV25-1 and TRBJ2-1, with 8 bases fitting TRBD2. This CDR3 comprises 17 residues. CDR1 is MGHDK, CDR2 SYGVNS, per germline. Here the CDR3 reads CASSAPPTSGVYNDQFF. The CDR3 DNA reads TGTGCCAGCAGTGCCCCACCTACTAGCGGAGTATACAATGATCAGTTCTTC.

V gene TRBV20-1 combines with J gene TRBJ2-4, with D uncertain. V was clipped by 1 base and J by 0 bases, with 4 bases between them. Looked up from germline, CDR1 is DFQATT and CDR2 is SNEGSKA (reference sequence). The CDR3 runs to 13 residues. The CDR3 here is CSARVIAKNIQYF. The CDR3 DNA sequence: TGCAGTGCTAGAGTGATAGCCAAAAACATTCAGTACTTC.

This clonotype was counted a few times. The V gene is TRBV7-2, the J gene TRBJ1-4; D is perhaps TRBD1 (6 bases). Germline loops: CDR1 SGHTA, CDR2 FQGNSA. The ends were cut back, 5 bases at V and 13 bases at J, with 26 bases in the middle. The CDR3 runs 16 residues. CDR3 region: CASSREGGGSSMGLFF. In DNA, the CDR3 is TGTGCCAGCAGCCGCGAGGGAGGGGGTAGCTCGATGGGACTGTTTTTT.

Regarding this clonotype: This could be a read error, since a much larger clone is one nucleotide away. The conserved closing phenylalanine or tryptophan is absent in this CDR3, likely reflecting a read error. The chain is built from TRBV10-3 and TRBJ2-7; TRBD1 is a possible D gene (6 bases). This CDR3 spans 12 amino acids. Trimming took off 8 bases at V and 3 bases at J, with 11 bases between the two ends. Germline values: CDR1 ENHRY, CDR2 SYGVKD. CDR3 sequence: CAIAAGDYEQYL. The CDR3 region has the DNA TGTGCCATCGCGGCAGGGGACTACGAGCAGTACCTC.

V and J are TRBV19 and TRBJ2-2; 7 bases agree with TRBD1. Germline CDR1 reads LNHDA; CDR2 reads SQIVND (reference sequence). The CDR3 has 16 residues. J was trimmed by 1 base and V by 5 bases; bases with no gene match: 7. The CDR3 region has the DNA TGTGCCAGTAGTCCGATTGACAGGGTGAACACCGGGGAGCTGTTTTTT. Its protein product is CASSPIDRVNTGELFF.

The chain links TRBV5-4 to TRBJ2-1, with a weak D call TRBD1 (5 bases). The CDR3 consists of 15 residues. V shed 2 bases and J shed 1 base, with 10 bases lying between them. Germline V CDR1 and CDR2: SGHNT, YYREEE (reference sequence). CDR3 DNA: TGTGCCAGCAGCTTTCAGGGTCGATCCTACAATGAGCAGTTCTTC. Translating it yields CASSFQGRSYNEQFF.

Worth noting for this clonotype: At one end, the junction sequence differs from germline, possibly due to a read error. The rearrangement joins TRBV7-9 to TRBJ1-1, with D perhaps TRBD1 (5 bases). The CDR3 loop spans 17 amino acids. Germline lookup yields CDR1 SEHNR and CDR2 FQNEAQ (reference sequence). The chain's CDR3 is CASSFGGALLENTETFF. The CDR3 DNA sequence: TGTGCCAGCAGCTTCGGAGGGGCCCTCCTGGAGAACACTGAAACTTTCTTT.

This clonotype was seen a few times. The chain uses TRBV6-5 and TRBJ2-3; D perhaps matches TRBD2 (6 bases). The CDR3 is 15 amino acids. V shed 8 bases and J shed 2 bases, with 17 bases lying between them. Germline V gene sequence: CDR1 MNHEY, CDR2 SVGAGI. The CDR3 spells CASRGTPTATDTQYF. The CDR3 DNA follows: TGTGCCAGCCGGGGGACTCCTACCGCCACAGATACGCAGTATTTT.

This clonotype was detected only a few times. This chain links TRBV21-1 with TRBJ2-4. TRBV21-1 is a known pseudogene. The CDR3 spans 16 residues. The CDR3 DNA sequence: TGTGCCAGCAGCATTCACCCAGTCCTAGCCAAAAACATTCAGTACTTC. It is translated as CASSIHPVLAKNIQYF.

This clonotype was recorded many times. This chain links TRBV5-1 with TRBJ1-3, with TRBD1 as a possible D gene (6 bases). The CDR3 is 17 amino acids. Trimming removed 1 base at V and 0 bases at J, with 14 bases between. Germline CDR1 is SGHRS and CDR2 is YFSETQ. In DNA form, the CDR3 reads TGCGCCAGCAGCTTGAAGCAGCCGGGGGCCTCTGGAAACACCATATATTTT. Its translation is CASSLKQPGASGNTIYF.

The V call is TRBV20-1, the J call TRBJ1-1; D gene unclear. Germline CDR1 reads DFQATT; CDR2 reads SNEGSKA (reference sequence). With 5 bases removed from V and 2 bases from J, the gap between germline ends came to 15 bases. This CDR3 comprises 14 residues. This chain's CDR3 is CSASIPLSNTEAFF. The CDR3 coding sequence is TGCAGTGCTTCGATTCCCTTATCCAACACTGAAGCTTTCTTT.

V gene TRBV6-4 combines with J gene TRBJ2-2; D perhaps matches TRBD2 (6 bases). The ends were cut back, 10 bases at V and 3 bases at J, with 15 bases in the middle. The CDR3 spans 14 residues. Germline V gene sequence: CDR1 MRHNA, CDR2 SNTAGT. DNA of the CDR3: TGTGCCACCCGAGGAGGGGAGGACACCGGGGAGCTGTTTTTT. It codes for CATRGGEDTGELFF.

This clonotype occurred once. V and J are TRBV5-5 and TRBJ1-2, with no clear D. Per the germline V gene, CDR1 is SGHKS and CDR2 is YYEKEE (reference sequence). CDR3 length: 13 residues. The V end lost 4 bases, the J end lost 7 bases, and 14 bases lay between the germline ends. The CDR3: CASSIPLARGYTF. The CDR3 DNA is TGTGCCAGCAGCATCCCTCTGGCGCGTGGCTACACCTTC.

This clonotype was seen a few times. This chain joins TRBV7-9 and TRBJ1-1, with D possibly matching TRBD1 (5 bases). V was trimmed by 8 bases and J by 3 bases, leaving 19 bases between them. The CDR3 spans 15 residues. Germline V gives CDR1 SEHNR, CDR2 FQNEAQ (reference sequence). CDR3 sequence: CASGSWRGVDTEAFF. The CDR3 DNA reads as TGTGCCAGCGGGTCCTGGAGGGGAGTGGACACTGAAGCTTTCTTT.

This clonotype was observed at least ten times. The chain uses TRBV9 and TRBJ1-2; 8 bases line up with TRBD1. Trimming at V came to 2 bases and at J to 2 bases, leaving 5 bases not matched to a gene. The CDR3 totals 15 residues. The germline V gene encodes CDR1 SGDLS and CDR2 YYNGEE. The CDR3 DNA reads TGTGCCAGCAGCGTGACAGGGGATGCGAACTATGGCTACACCTTC. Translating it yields CASSVTGDANYGYTF. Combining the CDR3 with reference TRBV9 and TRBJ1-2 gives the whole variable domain DSGVTQTPKHLITATGQRVTLRCSPRSGDLSVYWYQQSLDQGLQFLIQYYNGEERAKGNILERFSAQQFPDLHSELNLSSLELGDSALYFCASSVTGDANYGYTFGSGTRLTVV.

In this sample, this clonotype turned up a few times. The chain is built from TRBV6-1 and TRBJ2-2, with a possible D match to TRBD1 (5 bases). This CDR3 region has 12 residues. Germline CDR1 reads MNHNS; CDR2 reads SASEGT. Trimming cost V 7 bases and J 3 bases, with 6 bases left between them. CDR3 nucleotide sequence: TGTGCCAGCACAGGGCACACCGGGGAGCTGTTTTTT. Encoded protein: CASTGHTGELFF.

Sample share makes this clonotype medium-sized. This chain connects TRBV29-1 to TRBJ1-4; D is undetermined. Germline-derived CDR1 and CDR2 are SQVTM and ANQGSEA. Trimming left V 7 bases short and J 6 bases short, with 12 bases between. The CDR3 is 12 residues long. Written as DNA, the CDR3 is TGCAGCGCCGGGATCGGGGATGAAAAACTGTTTTTT. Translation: CSAGIGDEKLFF.

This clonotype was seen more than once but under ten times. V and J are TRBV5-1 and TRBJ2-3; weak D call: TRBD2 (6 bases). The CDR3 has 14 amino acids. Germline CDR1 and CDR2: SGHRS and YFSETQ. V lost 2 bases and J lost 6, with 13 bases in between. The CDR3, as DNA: TGCGCCAGCAGCTTTGGGACTCCAAGGGATACGCAGTATTTT. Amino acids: CASSFGTPRDTQYF. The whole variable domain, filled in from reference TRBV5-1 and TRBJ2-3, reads KAGVTQTPRYLIKTRGQQVTLSCSPISGHRSVSWYQQTPGQGLQFLFEYFSETQRNKGNFPGRFSGRQFSNSRSEMNVSTLELGDSALYLCASSFGTPRDTQYFGPGTRLTVL.

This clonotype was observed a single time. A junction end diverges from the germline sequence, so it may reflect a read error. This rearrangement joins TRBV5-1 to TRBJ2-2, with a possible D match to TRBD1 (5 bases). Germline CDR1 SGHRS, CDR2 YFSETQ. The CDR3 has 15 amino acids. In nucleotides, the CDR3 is TGCGCCAGCAGCTTGGGGACACACAACACCGTGGAGCTTTTTTTT. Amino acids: CASSLGTHNTVELFF. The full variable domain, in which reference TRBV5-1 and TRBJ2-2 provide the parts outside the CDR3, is KAGVTQTPRYLIKTRGQQVTLSCSPISGHRSVSWYQQTPGQGLQFLFEYFSETQRNKGNFPGRFSGRQFSNSRSEMNVSTLELGDSALYLCASSLGTHNTVELFFGEGSRLTVL.

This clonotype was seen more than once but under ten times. For the CDR3, the DNA is TGTGCCAGCAGCGTACGAGCGGGAACCGGGGAGCTGTTTTTT. Amino acids: CASSVRAGTGELFF. The chain recombines TRBV9 with TRBJ2-2; TRBD2 agrees at 7 bases. The junction had 2 bases not matched to a gene; V was cut back by 1 base and J by 5 bases. Germline-derived CDR1 and CDR2 are SGDLS and YYNGEE. This CDR3 has 14 residues.

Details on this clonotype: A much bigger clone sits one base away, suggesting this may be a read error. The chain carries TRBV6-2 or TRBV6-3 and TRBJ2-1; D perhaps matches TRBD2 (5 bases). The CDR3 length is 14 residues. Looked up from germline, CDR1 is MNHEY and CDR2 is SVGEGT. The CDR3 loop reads CASSSERTNNEHFF. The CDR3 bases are TGTGCCAGCAGTTCGGAGCGGACCAACAATGAGCATTTCTTC.

CDR3 bases: TGTGCCAGCAGCGTAGGGGCAGGGGAAGCTGAAGCTTTCTTT. Translation: CASSVGAGEAEAFF. This chain connects TRBV9 to TRBJ1-1; TRBD1 is a possible D gene (6 bases). This CDR3 region has 14 residues. The V and J ends lost 0 bases and 6 bases respectively, with 12 bases between them. Germline CDR1 SGDLS, CDR2 YYNGEE.

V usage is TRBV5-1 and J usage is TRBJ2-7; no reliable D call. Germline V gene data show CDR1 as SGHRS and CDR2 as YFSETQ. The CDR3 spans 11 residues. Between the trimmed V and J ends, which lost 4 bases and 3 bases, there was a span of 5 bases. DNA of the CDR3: TGCGCCAGCAGCATGTACTACGAGCAGTACTTC. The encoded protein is CASSMYYEQYF.

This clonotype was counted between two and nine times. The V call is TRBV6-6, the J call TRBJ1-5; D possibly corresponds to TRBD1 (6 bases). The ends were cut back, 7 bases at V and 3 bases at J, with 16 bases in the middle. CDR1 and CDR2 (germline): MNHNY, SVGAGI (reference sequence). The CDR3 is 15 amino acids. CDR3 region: CASTQQGHYNQPQHF. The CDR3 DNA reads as TGTGCCAGCACCCAACAGGGTCATTACAATCAGCCCCAGCATTTT.

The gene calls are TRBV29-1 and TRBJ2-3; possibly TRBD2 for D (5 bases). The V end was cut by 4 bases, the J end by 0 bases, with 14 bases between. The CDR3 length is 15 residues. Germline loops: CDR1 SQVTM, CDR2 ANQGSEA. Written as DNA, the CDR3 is TGCAGCGTTGCCCGGCGTGGCGGGAGCACAGATACGCAGTATTTT. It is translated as CSVARRGGSTDTQYF.